The present T cell receptor (beta chain) was sequenced within a study of immune heterogeneity within non-small cell lung tumors. Study summary: The composition of the tumors was a handful of squamous cell carcinomas, some 10 non-squamous carcinomas and 1 not otherwise specified.

This CDR3 has 12 amino acids. CDR1 and CDR2 (germline): SQVTM, ANQGSEA. The V and J ends lost 7 bases and 1 base respectively, with 10 bases between them. This clonotype showed up just a few times. Its antigen remains unidentified. The authors amplified TCR beta CDR3 by multiplex PCR with 32 V and 13 J primers. Via MiXCR, TCRdb re-called the multiplex PCR reads, giving one row per CDR3 protein. The sample holds over 4,500 distinct CDR3 sequences; 22% are singletons and the top ten take 17%. Points from the study as a whole: Individual patients had largely distinct high-frequency T-cell receptor beta clonotypes. Identical dominant CDR3 beta clonotypes showed recurrence across tumor sites within a patient, and site-unique high-frequency clones were also present.

With 600 ng used per sample, the template was genomic DNA from bulk tumor. During surgery, several far-apart biopsies were obtained from every primary tumor. Surgery that was curative in intent was performed on patients with untreated, newly diagnosed non-small cell lung cancer. Donors comprised newly diagnosed non-small cell lung cancer patients undergoing surgery with curative intent. This TCR was recovered from a man aged 55 to 70 with non-small cell lung cancer. The rearrangement uses TRBV29-1 and TRBJ2-5; a weak D match, TRBD1 (6 bases). The sequenced sample was lung tumor tissue. CDR3 protein: CSGGPTQETQYF. The CDR3, as DNA: TGCAGCGGGGGGCCCACCCAAGAGACCCAGTACTTC.